A single sample gave rise to the 9 T cell receptor beta chains below, sequenced in a study of metastatic and nonmetastatic thyroid tumors. TCRdb re-called clones from the PCR reads using MiXCR. The table records approximately 30,000 clones, approximately 7.4% of them present only once. Every patient underwent thyroid surgery untreated. The specimen sequenced was blood. The receptors here all came from a female donor with papillary thyroid cancer or a benign thyroid nodule (not recorded which). Some clones in this sample may be carry-over from other donors' samples.

Many counts were recorded for this clone. CDR3 loop: CASSQARGLAGIFNNEQFF. DNA of the CDR3: TGCGCCAGCAGCCAAGCCCGAGGACTAGCGGGAATATTTAACAATGAGCAGTTCTTC. The chain links TRBV4-3 to TRBJ2-1; 12 bases line up with TRBD2. This CDR3 contains 19 residues. Germline-derived CDR1 and CDR2 are LGHNA and YSLEER. V lost 1 base and J lost 5; bases outside the gene matches: 12.

This clone was seen many times. The chain joins TRBV19 to TRBJ2-6; D might be TRBD2 (7 bases). The CDR3 contains 18 residues. Trimming cost V 3 bases and J 2 bases, with 17 bases left between them. Per germline, CDR1 LNHDA and CDR2 SQIVND (reference sequence). The CDR3 reads CASSIGGLVFAGANVLTF. CDR3 bases: TGTGCCAGTAGTATCGGGGGGCTTGTATTCGCTGGGGCCAACGTCCTGACTTTC.

Concerning this clone: A single base separates this from a much larger clone, so it may be a read error. Other DNA sequences in this specimen translate into the identical CDR3. The V call is TRBV11-3, the J call TRBJ2-1, with D perhaps being TRBD1 or TRBD2 (5 bases each). This CDR3 is 15 amino acids long. Trimming removed 5 bases from V and 0 bases from J, with 11 bases in between. Per germline, CDR1 SGHNT and CDR2 YENEEA. The CDR3: CASSPGLSSYNEQFF. Here the CDR3 DNA reads TGTGCCAGCAGCCCGGGGCTCAGCTCCTACAATGAGCAGTTCTTC.

This clone has a count of ten or more. The V and J genes are TRBV20-1 and TRBJ2-5; possibly TRBD2 for D (5 bases). The CDR3 length is 13 residues. V shed 6 bases and J shed 3 bases, with 14 bases lying between them. Germline CDR1 is DFQATT and CDR2 is SNEGSKA (reference sequence). CDR3 sequence reads: CSAPVSGEETQYF. The CDR3 region has the DNA TGCAGTGCCCCGGTGTCCGGGGAAGAGACCCAGTACTTC.

The table lists this clone with many counts. The chain carries TRBV28 and TRBJ2-7; D is perhaps TRBD1 (5 bases). The CDR3 has 16 amino acids. Germline-derived CDR1 and CDR2 are MDHEN and SYDVKM. V lost 6 bases and J 3 bases, leaving 21 bases between the germline ends. Here the CDR3 DNA reads TGTGCCAGCAGAACGGAGCTCGGCGACAGAGACTACGAGCAGTACTTC. This translates into CASRTELGDRDYEQYF.

This clone has a count of ten or more. The gene calls are TRBV24-1 and TRBJ2-1; no reliable D call. V was pared by 4 bases and J by 0 bases, with 12 bases between. Per germline, CDR1 KGHDR and CDR2 SFDVKD. The CDR3 length is 16 residues. The CDR3: CATSEGFTSSYNEQFF. The CDR3 bases are TGTGCCACCAGTGAAGGGTTCACGAGCTCCTACAATGAGCAGTTCTTC.

The J gene is TRBJ1-2, the V gene TRBV7-2, with 11 bases that match TRBD1. The germline V gene has CDR1 SGHTA and CDR2 FQGNSA. Unmatched junction bases numbered 7, after V lost 5 bases and J lost 8 bases. The CDR3 has 14 amino acids. As DNA, the CDR3 is TGTGCCAGCAGCCGACGGGGACAGGGGGACGGCTACACCTTC. This encodes CASSRRGQGDGYTF.

Turning to this clone: A much larger clone lies a single base off, so this may be a read error. The chain joins TRBV5-4 to TRBJ1-2, with 7 bases aligning to TRBD1. The CDR3 contains 17 residues. CDR1 SGHNT and CDR2 YYREEE come from the germline V gene (reference sequence). CDR3 in DNA: TGTGCCAGCAGCTCGGGACAGTGCCCGAAGGGGGTCTATGGCTATACCTTC. It translates to CASSSGQCPKGVYGYTF.

Turning to this clone: This could be a read error, since a much larger clone is one nucleotide away. Distinct nucleotide sequences in the sample also encode this CDR3. The chain combines TRBV12-3 or TRBV12-4 with TRBJ2-3, with D perhaps assigned TRBD1 or TRBD2 (6 bases each). The CDR3 runs 15 residues. The chain's CDR3 is CASSFGGFSTDTQYF. Written as DNA, the CDR3 is TGTGCCAGCAGTTTCGGGGGCTTTAGCACAGATACTCAGTATTTT.